This T cell receptor (beta chain) came from a study of OX40 agonist ivuxolimab in advanced cancers. From germline, CDR1 is MNHNS and CDR2 SASEGT. This CDR3 is 10 amino acids long. V was trimmed by 6 bases and J by 3 bases, leaving 3 bases between them. The assay was immunoSEQ multiplex PCR, and TCRdb's table has in-frame clones only and misses some. The top ten clones hold almost 8.5% of a sample with 65,000 to 90,000 clones, about 90% of them seen once. The origin of this receptor is an adult with an advanced solid tumor such as melanoma, head and neck, liver or kidney cancer. This chain links TRBV6-1 with TRBJ2-7; D remains unclear. The sample consisted of CD4+ or CD8+ T cells sorted from blood, taken in a trial of the OX40 agonist ivuxolimab. The CDR3 loop is CASSDYEQYF. The CDR3 nucleotides read TGTGCCAGCAGCGACTACGAGCAGTACTTC.